This TCR beta chain emerged from a study of PD-1 blockade in classical Hodgkin lymphoma. Overall study context: Every 2 weeks, patients got 3 mg/kg intravenous nivolumab.

This clone was seen a few times. The target antigen is unknown. All trial patients relapsed after autologous stem cell transplantation. The authors enriched CD8+ T cells from thawed PBMCs via magnetic negative selection. Germline CDR1 SGDLS, CDR2 YYNGEE. CDR3 size: 14 residues. V dropped 8 bases and J dropped 9 bases, with 20 bases sitting between them. Findings and limits, study-wide: Patients with an early start, nivolumab under 1 year after ASCT, were excluded. Baseline TCR diversity was reportedly lower in newly diagnosed patients than in healthy donors. It was reported as lower still in relapsed/refractory patients. Whoever responded completely had baseline diversity much like that seen in newly diagnosed patients.

Some clones are missing from TCRdb's copy, which holds only in-frame ones; the method was immunoSEQ multiplex PCR. Among approximately 4,500 clones, over 70% were seen once, and the ten largest hold less than 25%. The receptor's source is a human donor with classical Hodgkin lymphoma. The source material was CD8+ T cells from blood, sampled at baseline. The chain has TRBV9 and TRBJ2-2, with D possibly matching TRBD2 (6 bases). The CDR3 loop is CASSPGDSVRELFF. The CDR3 DNA reads TGTGCCAGTAGCCCGGGAGATTCCGTCCGGGAGCTGTTTTTT.